This TCR beta chain comes out of a study of T cell changes during pregnancy in multiple sclerosis. Assay: immunoSEQ multiplex PCR; the TCRdb copy retains only in-frame clones and omits some. The data contain 30,000 to 40,000 clones, around 92% of them singletons. V lost 4 bases and J 9 bases, leaving 13 bases between the germline ends. CDR1 DFQATT and CDR2 SNEGSKA come from the germline V gene (reference sequence). The CDR3 has 11 amino acids. The source is a female donor with multiple sclerosis, enrolled in a pregnancy study. This chain joins TRBV20-1 and TRBJ2-7; tentative D call: TRBD1 (6 bases). The sequencing used CD8+ T cells from peripheral blood mononuclear cells, collected in the third trimester of pregnancy. CDR3: CSATLQGVQYF. The CDR3 DNA is TGCAGTGCTACCCTACAGGGTGTGCAGTACTTC.